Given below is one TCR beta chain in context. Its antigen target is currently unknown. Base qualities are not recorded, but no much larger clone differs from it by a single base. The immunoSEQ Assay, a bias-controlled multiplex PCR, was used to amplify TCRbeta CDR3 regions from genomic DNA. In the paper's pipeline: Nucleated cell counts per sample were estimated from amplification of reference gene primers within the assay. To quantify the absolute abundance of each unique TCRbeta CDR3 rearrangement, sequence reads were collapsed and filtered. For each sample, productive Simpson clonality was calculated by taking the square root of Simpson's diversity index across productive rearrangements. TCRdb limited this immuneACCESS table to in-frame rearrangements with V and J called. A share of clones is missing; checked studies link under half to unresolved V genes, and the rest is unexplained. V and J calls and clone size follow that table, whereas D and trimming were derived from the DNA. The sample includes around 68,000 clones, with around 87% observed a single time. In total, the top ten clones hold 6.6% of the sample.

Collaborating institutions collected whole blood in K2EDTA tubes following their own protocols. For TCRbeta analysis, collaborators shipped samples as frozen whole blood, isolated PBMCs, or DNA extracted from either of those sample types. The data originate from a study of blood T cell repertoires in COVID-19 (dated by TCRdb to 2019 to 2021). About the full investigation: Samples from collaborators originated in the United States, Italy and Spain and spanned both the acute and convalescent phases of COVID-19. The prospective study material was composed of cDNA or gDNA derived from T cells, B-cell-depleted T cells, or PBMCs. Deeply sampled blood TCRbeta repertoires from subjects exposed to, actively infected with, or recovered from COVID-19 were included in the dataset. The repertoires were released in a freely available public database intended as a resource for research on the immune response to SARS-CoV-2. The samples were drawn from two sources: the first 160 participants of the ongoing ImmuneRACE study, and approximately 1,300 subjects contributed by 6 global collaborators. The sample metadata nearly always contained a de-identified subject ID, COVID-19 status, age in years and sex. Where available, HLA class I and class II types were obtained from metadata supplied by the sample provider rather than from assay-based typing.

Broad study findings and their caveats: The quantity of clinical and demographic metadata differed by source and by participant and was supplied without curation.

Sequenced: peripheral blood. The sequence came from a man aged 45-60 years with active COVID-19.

The DNA sequence is TGTGCCAGTAAACAGGGGCTTCCGAACACTGAAGCTTTCTTT. Protein translation: CASKQGLPNTEAFF. The chain couples TRBV5-6 to TRBJ1-1; the central 7 bases match TRBD1. There are 14 amino acids in the CDR3, from cysteine to phenylalanine inclusive. Only the CDR3 DNA is retained, 42 bases long and in frame from the first base. The germline V gene provides CDR1 SGHDT and CDR2 YYEEEE. Germline trimming amounts to 8 bases on V and 1 base on J, with 8 as the count of junction bases outside the gene matches.